A selection of T cell receptor beta chains follows, all from one sample in a study of blood T cell repertoires in COVID-19. This table comes from immunoSEQ multiplex PCR, and its TCRdb copy is limited to in-frame clones, with some not included. The sample holds 120,000 to 150,000 clones, 76% seen once. Sequencing was performed on peripheral blood. All receptors come from a man between 60 and 75 years old with acute or convalescent COVID-19. Each CDR3 is given with its conserved first and last residue. The order of the fields is J gene, V gene, clone size, D gene, CDR3 protein, CDR3 DNA. The D gene is left open where the match is weak. Size is stated for part of the rows, as once, few or many counts, or as a class when the clone is expanded.

>TRBJ1-4|TRBV3-1/TRBV3-2|.|.
CASSQLDRRYEKLFF
TGTGCCAGCAGCCAACTAGACAGGCGATATGAAAAACTGTTTTTT
>TRBJ2-7|TRBV11-2|.|TRBD1
CATQTGSYEQYF
TGTGCCACCCAGACAGGGTCTTACGAGCAGTACTTC
>TRBJ2-2|TRBV3-1/TRBV3-2|.|TRBD2
CASSLGGGNTGELFF
TGTGCCAGCAGCCTTGGCGGGGGAAACACCGGGGAGCTGTTTTTT
>TRBJ2-1|TRBV11-2|.|TRBD2
CASSLWTSGYNEQFF
TGTGCCAGCAGCTTATGGACTAGCGGATACAATGAGCAGTTCTTC
>TRBJ2-3|TRBV5-4|.|TRBD2
CASSPRLAAAGTQYF
TGTGCCAGCAGCCCGAGACTAGCGGCCGCGGGGACGCAGTATTTT
>TRBJ1-5|TRBV6-1|once|.
CASSEPGVSQPQHF
TGTGCCAGCAGTGAACCAGGGGTGAGTCAGCCCCAGCATTTT
>TRBJ1-5|TRBV6-5|once|.
CASRLNSNQPQHF
TGTGCCAGCAGATTAAATAGCAATCAGCCCCAGCATTTT
>TRBJ2-7|TRBV5-1|few|.
CASSLALGDYEQYF
TGCGCCAGCAGCTTGGCCCTTGGAGACTACGAGCAGTACTTC
>TRBJ1-5|TRBV18|few|.
CASSPRANQPQHF
TGTGCCAGCTCACCACGGGCTAATCAGCCCCAGCATTTT
>TRBJ2-2|TRBV2|.|.
CASSVIHPAGGELFF
TGTGCCAGCAGTGTTATCCACCCCGCGGGAGGGGAGCTGTTTTTT
>TRBJ2-7|TRBV28|.|.
CASSSPLRGNYGGQYF
TGTGCCAGCAGTTCCCCCCTTCGGGGGAATTACGGCGGGCAGTACTTC
>TRBJ2-3|TRBV5-8|.|TRBD2
CASSGGTSGMPDTQYF
TGTGCCAGCAGCGGAGGGACTAGCGGGATGCCAGATACGCAGTATTTT
>TRBJ1-1|TRBV4-2|.|TRBD1
CASSQATGGATEAFF
TGTGCCAGCAGCCAAGCAACAGGGGGCGCGACTGAAGCTTTCTTT
>TRBJ1-1|TRBV2|.|TRBD1
CASSPGQGMNTEAFF
TGTGCCAGCAGCCCGGGACAGGGAATGAACACTGAAGCTTTCTTT
>TRBJ1-5|TRBV6-5|.|.
CAPPRTTNQPQHF
TGTGCCCCACCGAGGACAACCAATCAGCCCCAGCATTTT
>TRBJ2-2|TRBV7-3|once|TRBD2
CASSPPSGRTGELFF
TGTGCCAGCAGCCCTCCTAGCGGGAGGACCGGGGAGCTGTTTTTT
>TRBJ2-5|TRBV10-3|.|.
CAISGGQTAAQQETQYF
TGTGCCATCAGTGGGGGCCAGACGGCGGCCCAACAAGAGACCCAGTACTTC
>TRBJ2-2|TRBV27|.|.
CASTILGVNTGELFF
TGTGCCAGCACCATCCTCGGAGTGAACACCGGGGAGCTGTTTTTT
>TRBJ1-2|TRBV4-1|.|TRBD1
CASSPGQGAFNYGYTF
TGCGCCAGCAGCCCGGGACAGGGGGCTTTTAACTATGGCTACACCTTC
>TRBJ1-6|TRBV6-6|.|TRBD1
CASSSGQSSPLHF
TGTGCCAGCAGTTCGGGACAGAGTTCACCCCTCCACTTT
>TRBJ2-1|TRBV5-1|.|.
CASSLAGGLGATTDNEQFF
TGCGCCAGCAGCTTGGCCGGTGGGCTTGGGGCGACCACCGACAATGAGCAGTTCTTC
>TRBJ2-3|TRBV4-1|.|TRBD2
CASSQDPAGGGTDTQYF
TGCGCCAGCAGCCAAGATCCAGCGGGAGGGGGCACAGATACGCAGTATTTT
>TRBJ2-5|TRBV12-5|few|TRBD1
CASGPGQWKETQYF
TGTGCTAGTGGCCCGGGACAGTGGAAAGAGACCCAGTACTTC
>TRBJ2-2|TRBV19|.|.
CASSLQGLPTWELFF
TGTGCCAGTAGTTTACAGGGACTACCGACTTGGGAGCTGTTTTTT
>TRBJ1-2|TRBV2|once|.
CASREGLQGDGYTF
TGTGCCAGCAGGGAAGGCCTACAGGGAGATGGCTACACCTTC
>TRBJ2-3|TRBV19|.|TRBD1
CASSIGDRGTDTQYF
TGTGCCAGTAGTATAGGGGACAGGGGGACAGATACGCAGTATTTT
>TRBJ1-1|TRBV5-1|.|.
CASSLGRGGTEAFF
TGCGCCAGCAGCTTGGGCAGGGGAGGGACTGAAGCTTTCTTT
>TRBJ2-3|TRBV5-1|.|TRBD2
CASSPAFGGADTQYF
TGCGCCAGCAGCCCGGCCTTTGGGGGGGCAGATACGCAGTATTTT
>TRBJ1-3|TRBV6-5|.|.
CASSSPVRGSGNTIYF
TGTGCCAGCAGTTCCCCCGTGCGGGGTAGTGGAAACACCATATATTTT
>TRBJ2-3|TRBV25-1|.|TRBD2
CASSESGSGGTQYF
TGTGCCAGCAGTGAAAGCGGGAGTGGAGGTACGCAGTATTTT